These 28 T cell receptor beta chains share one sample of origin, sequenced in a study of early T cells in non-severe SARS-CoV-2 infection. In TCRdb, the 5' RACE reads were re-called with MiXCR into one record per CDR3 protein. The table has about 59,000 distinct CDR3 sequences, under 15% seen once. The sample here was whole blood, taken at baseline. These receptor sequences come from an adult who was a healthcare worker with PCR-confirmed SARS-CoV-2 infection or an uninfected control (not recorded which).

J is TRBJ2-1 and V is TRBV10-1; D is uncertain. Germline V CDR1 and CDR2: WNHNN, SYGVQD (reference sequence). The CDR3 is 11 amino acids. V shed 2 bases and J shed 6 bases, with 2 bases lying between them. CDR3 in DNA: TGCGCCAGCAGTGAGAGCAATGAGCAGTTCTTC. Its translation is CASSESNEQFF.

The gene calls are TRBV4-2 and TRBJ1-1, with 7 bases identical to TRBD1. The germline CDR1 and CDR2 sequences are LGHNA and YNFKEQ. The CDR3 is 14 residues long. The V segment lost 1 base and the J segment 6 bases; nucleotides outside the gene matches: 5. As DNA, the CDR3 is TGTGCCAGCAGCCAAGCTAGACAGGGACCTGAAGCTTTCTTT. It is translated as CASSQARQGPEAFF.

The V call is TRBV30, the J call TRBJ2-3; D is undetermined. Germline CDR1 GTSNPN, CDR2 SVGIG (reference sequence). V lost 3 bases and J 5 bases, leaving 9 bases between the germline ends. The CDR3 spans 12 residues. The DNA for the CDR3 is TGTGCCTGGAGACCTGCTGGAGATACGCAGTATTTT. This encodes CAWRPAGDTQYF.

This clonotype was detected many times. DNA for the CDR3: TGTGCCAGCAGCCAGGGACCCCCAGATACGCAGTATTTT. Protein sequence: CASSQGPPDTQYF. The V and J genes are TRBV4-2 and TRBJ2-3; D could derive from TRBD1 or TRBD2 (5 bases each). Germline loops: CDR1 LGHNA, CDR2 YNFKEQ. The V gene lost 3 bases and the J gene lost 4 bases, with 8 bases spanning the gap. The CDR3 spans 13 residues.

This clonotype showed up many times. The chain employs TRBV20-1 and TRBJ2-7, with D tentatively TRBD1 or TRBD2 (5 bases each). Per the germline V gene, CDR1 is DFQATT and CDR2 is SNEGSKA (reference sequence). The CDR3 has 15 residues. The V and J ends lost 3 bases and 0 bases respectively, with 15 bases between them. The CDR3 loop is CSARRGVGISYEQYF. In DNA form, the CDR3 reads TGCAGTGCTAGGAGGGGTGTAGGGATCTCCTACGAGCAGTACTTC.

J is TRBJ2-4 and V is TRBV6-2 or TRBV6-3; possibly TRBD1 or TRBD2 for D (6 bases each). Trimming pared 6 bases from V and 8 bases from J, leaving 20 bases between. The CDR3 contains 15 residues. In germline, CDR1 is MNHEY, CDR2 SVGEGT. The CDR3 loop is CASSSMRGAEDIQYF. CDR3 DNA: TGTGCCAGCAGCTCGATGAGGGGGGCGGAGGACATTCAGTACTTC.

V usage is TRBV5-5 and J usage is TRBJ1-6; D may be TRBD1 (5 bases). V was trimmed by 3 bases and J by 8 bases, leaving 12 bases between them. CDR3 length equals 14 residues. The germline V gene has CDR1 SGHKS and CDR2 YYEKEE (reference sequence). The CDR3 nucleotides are TGTGCCAGCAGCTACGGGACTGGGGATTCACCCCTCCACTTT. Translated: CASSYGTGDSPLHF. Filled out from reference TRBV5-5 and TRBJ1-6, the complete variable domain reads DAGVTQSPTHLIKTRGQQVTLRCSPISGHKSVSWYQQVLGQGPQFIFQYYEKEERGRGNFPDRFSARQFPNYSSELNVNALLLGDSALYLCASSYGTGDSPLHFGNGTRLTVT.

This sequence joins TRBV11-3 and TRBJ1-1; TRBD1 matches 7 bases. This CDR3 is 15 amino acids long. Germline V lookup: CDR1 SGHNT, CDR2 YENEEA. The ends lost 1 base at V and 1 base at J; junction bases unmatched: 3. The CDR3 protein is CASSLVRTGNTEAFF. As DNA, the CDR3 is TGTGCCAGCAGCTTAGTAAGGACAGGGAACACTGAAGCTTTCTTT. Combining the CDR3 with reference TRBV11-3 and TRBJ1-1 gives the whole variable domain EAGVVQSPRYKIIEKKQPVAFWCNPISGHNTLYWYLQNLGQGPELLIRYENEEAVDDSQLPKDRFSAERLKGVDSTLKIQPAELGDSAVYLCASSLVRTGNTEAFFGQGTRLTVV.

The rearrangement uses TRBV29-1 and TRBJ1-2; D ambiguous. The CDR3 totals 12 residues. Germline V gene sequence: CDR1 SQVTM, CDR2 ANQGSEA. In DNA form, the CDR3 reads TGCGGCGGGCAGGAAGGATCAGGTGGCTACACCTTC. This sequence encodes CGGQEGSGGYTF. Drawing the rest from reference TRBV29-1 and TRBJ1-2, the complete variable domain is SAVISQKPSRDICQRGTSLTIQCQVDSQVTMMFWYRQQPGQSLTLIATANQGSEATYESGFVIDKFPISRPNLTFSTLTVSNMSPEDSSIYLCGGQEGSGGYTFGSGTRLTVV.

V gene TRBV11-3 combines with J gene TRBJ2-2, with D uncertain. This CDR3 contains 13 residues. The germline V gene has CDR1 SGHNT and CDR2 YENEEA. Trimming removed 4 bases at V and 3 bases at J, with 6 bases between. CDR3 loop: CASSSAYTGELFF. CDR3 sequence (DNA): TGTGCCAGCAGCTCAGCATACACCGGGGAGCTGTTTTTT.

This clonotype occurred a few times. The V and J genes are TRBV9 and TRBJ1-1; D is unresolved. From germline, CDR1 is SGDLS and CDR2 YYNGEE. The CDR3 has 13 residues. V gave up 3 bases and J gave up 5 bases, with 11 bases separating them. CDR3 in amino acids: CASSATLGTEAFF. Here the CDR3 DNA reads TGTGCCAGCAGCGCCACCCTAGGGACTGAAGCTTTCTTT.

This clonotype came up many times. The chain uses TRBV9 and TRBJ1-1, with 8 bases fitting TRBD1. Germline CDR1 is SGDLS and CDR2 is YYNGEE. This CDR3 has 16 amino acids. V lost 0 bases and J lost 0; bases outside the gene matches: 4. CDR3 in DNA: TGTGCCAGCAGCGTAGTTGGGACAGGCATGAACACTGAAGCTTTCTTT. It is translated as CASSVVGTGMNTEAFF.

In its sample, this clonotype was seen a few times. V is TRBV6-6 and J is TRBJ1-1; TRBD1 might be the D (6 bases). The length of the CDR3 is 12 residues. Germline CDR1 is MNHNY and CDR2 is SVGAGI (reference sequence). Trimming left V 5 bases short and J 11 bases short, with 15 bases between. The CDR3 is CASSLRDTRAFF. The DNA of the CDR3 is TGTGCCAGCAGTCTACGGGACACCAGGGCTTTCTTT.

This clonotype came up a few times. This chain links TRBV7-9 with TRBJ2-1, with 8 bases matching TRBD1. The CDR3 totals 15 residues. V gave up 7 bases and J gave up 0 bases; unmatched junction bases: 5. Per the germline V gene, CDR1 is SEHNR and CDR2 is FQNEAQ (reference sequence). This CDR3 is CASKLDRASYNEQFF. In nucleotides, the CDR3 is TGTGCCAGCAAATTGGACAGGGCCTCCTACAATGAGCAGTTCTTC.

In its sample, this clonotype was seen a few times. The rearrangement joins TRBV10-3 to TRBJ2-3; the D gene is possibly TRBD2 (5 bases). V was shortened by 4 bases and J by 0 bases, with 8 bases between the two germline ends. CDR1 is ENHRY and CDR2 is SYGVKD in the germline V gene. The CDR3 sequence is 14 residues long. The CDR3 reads CAISGGASTDTQYF. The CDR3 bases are TGTGCCATCAGTGGGGGAGCTAGCACAGATACGCAGTATTTT.

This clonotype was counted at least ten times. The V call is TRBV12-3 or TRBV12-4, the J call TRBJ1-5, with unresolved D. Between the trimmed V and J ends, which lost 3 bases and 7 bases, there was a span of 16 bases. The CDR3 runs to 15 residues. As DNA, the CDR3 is TGTGCCAGCAGTTTGGACCGATACCAAGGGCAGCCCCAGCATTTT. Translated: CASSLDRYQGQPQHF.

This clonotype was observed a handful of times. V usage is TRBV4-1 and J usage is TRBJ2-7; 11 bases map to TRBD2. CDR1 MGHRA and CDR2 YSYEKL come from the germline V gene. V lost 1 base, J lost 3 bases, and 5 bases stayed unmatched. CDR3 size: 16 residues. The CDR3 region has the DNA TGCGCCAGCAGCCAAGCCTCCACTAGCGGGAGCTACGAGCAGTACTTC. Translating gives CASSQASTSGSYEQYF.

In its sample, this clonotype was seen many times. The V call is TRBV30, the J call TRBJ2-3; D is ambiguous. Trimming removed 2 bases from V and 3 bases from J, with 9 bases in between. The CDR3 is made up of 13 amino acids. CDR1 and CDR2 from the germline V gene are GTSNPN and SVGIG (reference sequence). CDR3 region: CAWSKFRTDTQYF. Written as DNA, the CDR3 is TGTGCCTGGAGTAAGTTCCGAACAGATACGCAGTATTTT.

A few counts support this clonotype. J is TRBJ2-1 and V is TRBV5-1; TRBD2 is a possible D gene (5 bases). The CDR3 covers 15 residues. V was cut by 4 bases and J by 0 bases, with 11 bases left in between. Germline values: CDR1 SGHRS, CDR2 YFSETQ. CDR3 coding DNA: TGCGCCAGCAGCCCCGGGGATAGCTCCTACAATGAGCAGTTCTTC. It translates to CASSPGDSSYNEQFF.

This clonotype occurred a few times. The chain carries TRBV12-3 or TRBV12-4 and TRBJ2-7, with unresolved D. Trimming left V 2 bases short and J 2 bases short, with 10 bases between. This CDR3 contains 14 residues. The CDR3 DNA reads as TGTGCCAGCAGTTTAAAGGGCTATGCCTACGAGCAGTACTTC. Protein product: CASSLKGYAYEQYF.

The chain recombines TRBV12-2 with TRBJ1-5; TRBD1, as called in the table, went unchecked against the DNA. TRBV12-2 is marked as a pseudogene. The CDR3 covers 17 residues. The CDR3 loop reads CASRLARGRYSNQPQHF. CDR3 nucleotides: TGTGCAAGTCGCTTAGCGCGGGGCAGATATAGCAATCAGCCCCAGCATTTT.

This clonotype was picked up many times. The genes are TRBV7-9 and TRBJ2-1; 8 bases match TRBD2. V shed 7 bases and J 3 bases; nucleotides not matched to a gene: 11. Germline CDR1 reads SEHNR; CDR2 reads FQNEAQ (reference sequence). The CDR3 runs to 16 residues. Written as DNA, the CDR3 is TGTGCCAGCACCGACCCTTCCGGGACTAGCTACAATGAGCAGTTCTTC. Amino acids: CASTDPSGTSYNEQFF.

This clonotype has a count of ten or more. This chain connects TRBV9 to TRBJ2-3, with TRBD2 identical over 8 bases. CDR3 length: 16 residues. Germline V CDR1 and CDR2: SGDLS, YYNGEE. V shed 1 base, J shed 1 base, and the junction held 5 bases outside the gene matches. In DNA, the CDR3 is TGTGCCAGCAGCGTAAAGGGTAGCGGGGGCACAGATACGCAGTATTTT. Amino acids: CASSVKGSGGTDTQYF.

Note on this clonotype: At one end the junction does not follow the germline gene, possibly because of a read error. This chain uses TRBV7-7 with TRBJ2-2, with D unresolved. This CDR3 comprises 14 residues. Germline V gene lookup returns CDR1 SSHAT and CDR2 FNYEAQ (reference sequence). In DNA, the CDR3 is TGTGCTAGCACCTTTGCAGAGAACACCGGGGAGCTGTTTTTT. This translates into CASTFAENTGELFF.

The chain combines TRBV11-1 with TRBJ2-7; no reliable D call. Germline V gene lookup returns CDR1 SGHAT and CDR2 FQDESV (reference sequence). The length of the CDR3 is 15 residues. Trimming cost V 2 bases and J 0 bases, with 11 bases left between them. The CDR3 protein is CASSLYPGRSYEQYF. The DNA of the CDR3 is TGTGCCAGCAGCTTATATCCGGGTCGCTCCTACGAGCAGTACTTC.

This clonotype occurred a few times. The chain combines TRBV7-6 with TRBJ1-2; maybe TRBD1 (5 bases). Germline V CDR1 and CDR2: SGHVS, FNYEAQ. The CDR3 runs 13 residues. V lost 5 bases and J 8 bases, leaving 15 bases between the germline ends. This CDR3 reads CASSPGTAGGYTF. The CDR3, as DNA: TGTGCCAGCAGCCCAGGGACGGCGGGAGGCTACACCTTC.

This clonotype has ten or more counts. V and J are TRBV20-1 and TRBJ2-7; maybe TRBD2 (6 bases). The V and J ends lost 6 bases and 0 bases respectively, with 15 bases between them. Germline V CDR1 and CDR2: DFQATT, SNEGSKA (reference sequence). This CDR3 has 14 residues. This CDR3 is CSADWDSSSYEQYF. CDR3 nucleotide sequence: TGCAGTGCCGACTGGGACTCCAGCTCCTACGAGCAGTACTTC.

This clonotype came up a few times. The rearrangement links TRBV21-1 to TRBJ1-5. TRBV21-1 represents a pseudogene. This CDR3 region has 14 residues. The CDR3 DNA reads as TGTGCCAGCAGCAAAGGGGTGAGCAATCAGCCCCAGCATTTT. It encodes CASSKGVSNQPQHF.